This TCR beta chain was identified during a study of shared clonotypes between healthy human individuals (dated by TCRdb to 2020 to 2022). Context from the whole study: Two women and a few men aged 18 to 49 years were included in the cohort. For each donor, three plates each were used for CD4 naive and CD4 memory, two plates were used for CD8 naive, and one plate was used for CD8 memory. The study deeply sequenced blood TCR repertoires of five healthy adults to estimate repertoire size and the extent of clonotype sharing between individuals. To increase sequencing depth and limit assay-specific biases, different laboratories used diverse techniques to prepare libraries and sequence TCR repertoires. Per donor, leukapheresis produced somewhere between about 0.9 and 9 billion PBMCs. Summary of the overall study and its limitations: Pairwise subsampling led to the expectation that sequencing depth would affect the degree of clonotype sharing among donors. Incomplete sequencing was indicated by rarefaction of sorted-subset datasets, despite the large sequencing depth. Higher generation probabilities were observed for clonotypes shared by all four sorted-subset donors than for non-shared clonotypes. Approximately 5% of naive CD4, around 3.6% of naive CD8, approximately 2.2% of memory CD4, and roughly 0.4% of memory CD8 clonotypes were shared across four donors. Sampling was restricted to blood, and TCR repertoires in tissue are likely to differ from TCR repertoires in blood. Naive subsets generally had larger estimated clonotype richness than memory subsets did. The small number of donors limited the genetic and exposure-history diversity represented.

Note on this clone: What this receptor recognizes is not known. Per-base qualities were not stored, and no clone one base away is much larger.

For the CD8 naive samples, CD45RO-negative cells were positively selected for CCR7, yielding a CD45RA+CCR7+ population from which TemRA cells were excluded. Healthy HIV-negative adults with no recently reported acute infections or vaccinations were included as donors. All donors were Caucasian adults living in Nashville, Tennessee, USA. Blood was collected by leukapheresis, and PBMCs were isolated by Ficoll-Histopaque density gradient centrifugation and then cryopreserved in liquid nitrogen vapor phase. Analytical flow cytometry was used to check the purity and quantity of every magnetically sorted T cell population. From each sorted fraction, genomic DNA was isolated and quantified by UV absorbance on a Nanodrop 2000c. In the germline V gene (reference sequence), CDR1 corresponds to SEHNR and CDR2 to FQNEAQ. V is trimmed back by 6 bases and J by 1 base, and the junction contains 1 base that no gene match accounts for. The CDR3 holds 13 amino acids from the cysteine to the phenylalanine. Here the CDR3 DNA is all that survives: 39 bases in frame from base 1.

TCR CDR3 regions were amplified from genomic DNA by multiplex PCR using the deep immunoSEQ assay. Extracted genomic DNA from each cell subset was spread evenly across all wells of several immunoSEQ 96-well plates, with each plate serving as a replicate. For sorted subsets, each replicate PCR was loaded with around 220 ng genomic DNA, equivalent to 25,000 to 35,000 T cell genomes. The purified libraries were quantified using a Qubit 3.0 fluorometer, sized with a Bioanalyzer 2100, and then quantified again using the KAPA Library Quantification kit. A separate single-read 150-cycle Illumina NextSeq 550 flow cell was used to sequence each immunoSEQ 96-well plate. Turning to the authors' computational methods: The immunoSEQ output contained only junctional sequences without quality scores, so filtering could not match that applied to full-length reads. To assign V/J genes and CDR3, sequences were annotated using PyIR, a Python wrapper for IgBLAST v1.9, with IMGT germline references. Any read was removed if the V/J assignment was weak (E-value above 1e-6), the CDR3 was missing, or the read contained stop codons, out-of-frame junctions, or ambiguous translated residues. A V3J clonotype was defined by an identical inferred V gene, J gene, and CDR3 amino acid sequence. Percentage overlap between repertoires was calculated by dividing the number of shared unique clonotypes by the size of the smaller repertoire. Three approaches were used to assess repertoire richness: RTK rarefaction, the Chao1 estimator, and Recon v2.1 estimates of unobserved clonotypes. OLGA was used to compute generation probabilities for all TCRbeta clonotypes that the gDNA method yielded from four donors. TCRdb took over this immuneACCESS table, retaining in-frame rearrangements with V and J assigned. Such tables are incomplete; in checked studies, under half of the missing clones stem from an unresolved V gene, and the remainder is unexplained. From that table come the V and J calls and clone size; the DNA was used to work out D and trimming. This sample comprises some 2 million clones, approximately 95% of them detected only once. 1.2% of the sample rests with the top ten.

The TCR sequence derives from a man younger than 35 in good health. Input material: naive CD8+ T cells sorted from blood. The cell subset or site label, read with the paper, signifies: CD45RA+CCR7+. The sequence is built from TRBV7-9 and TRBJ2-7, and 9 junction bases match TRBD1. The CDR3 protein: CASSGQGSYEQYF. Read as DNA, the sequence is TGTGCCAGCAGTGGACAGGGGTCCTACGAGCAGTACTTC.